This TCR beta chain was documented in a study of vaccination effects on CD4 cells after COVID-19. Background on the study: Either the BNT162b2 or mRNA-1273 vaccine was given to participants in two doses. Findings of the study overall: The study enrolled few convalescent patients and sampled no early post-infection timepoints. There was marked clonal contraction among infection- and vaccine-induced clones late after vaccination.

This clone turned up a few times. Its antigen is undetermined. CDR3 length equals 19 residues. Germline CDR1 SGHAT, CDR2 FQNNGV. V was cut by 3 bases and J by 4 bases, with 24 bases left in between. Sequencing was performed with immunoSEQ multiplex PCR; in TCRdb, only in-frame clones are kept and a portion is missing. The top ten clones hold under 14% of a sample with tens of thousands of clones, roughly two thirds of them seen once. Before sequencing took place, the ViraFEST assay used viral peptide pools to expand antigen-specific CD4+ T cells. With more than 9 days of culture completed, CD4+ T cells were isolated. Previously uninfected by SARS-CoV-2, the vaccine recipients also showed negative nucleocapsid antibodies. A half-medium replacement with IL-2 medium was carried out on days 3 and 7.

This specimen was CD4+ T cells from PBMCs cultured with HCoV-NL63 spike peptides, taken before COVID-19 vaccination. The origin of this receptor is a human donor who received a COVID-19 vaccine. This sequence joins TRBV11-2 and TRBJ2-2; D might be TRBD1 (6 bases). CDR3 nucleotide sequence: TGTGCCAGCAGCTTTAGGGGGACGGTGGGGCAGAGGGGCACCGGGGAGCTGTTTTTT. This gives the protein CASSFRGTVGQRGTGELFF.